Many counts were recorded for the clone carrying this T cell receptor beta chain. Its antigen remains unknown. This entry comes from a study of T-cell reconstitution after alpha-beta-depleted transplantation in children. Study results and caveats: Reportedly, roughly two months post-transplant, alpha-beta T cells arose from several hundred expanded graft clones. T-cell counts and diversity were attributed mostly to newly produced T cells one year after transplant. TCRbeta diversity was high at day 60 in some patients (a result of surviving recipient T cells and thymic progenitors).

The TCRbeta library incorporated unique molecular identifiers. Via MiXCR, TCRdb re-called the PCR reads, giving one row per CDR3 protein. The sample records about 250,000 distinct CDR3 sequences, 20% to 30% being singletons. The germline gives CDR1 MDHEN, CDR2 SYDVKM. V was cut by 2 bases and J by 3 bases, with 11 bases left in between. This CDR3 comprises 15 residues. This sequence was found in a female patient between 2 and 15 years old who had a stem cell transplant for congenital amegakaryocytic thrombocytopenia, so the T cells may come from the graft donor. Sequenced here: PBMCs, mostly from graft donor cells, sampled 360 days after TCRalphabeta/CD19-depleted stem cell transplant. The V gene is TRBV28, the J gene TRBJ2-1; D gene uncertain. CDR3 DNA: TGTGCCAGCAGTTTAGTTACGCTAATCTACAATGAGCAGTTCTTC. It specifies CASSLVTLIYNEQFF.